Shown below are 10 T cell receptor beta chains from a single sample sequenced in a study of T-cell reconstitution after alpha-beta-depleted transplantation in children. The authors prepared the TCRbeta library with unique molecular identifiers. Each CDR3 protein is one row after TCRdb ran MiXCR on the PCR reads. The data contain about a million distinct CDR3 sequences, about 26% of them singletons. The sequences come from PBMCs, mostly from graft donor cells, collected 360 days after TCRalphabeta/CD19-depleted stem cell transplant. All receptors come from a boy younger than two who had a stem cell transplant for SCID, so the T cells may come from the graft donor.

A few counts support this clonotype. The CDR3 DNA reads TGTGCCAGCAGTTTTTCAGGAGGGGTAGATACGCAGTATTTT. Protein product: CASSFSGGVDTQYF. The chain is built from TRBV27 and TRBJ2-3, with D possibly matching TRBD2 (6 bases). The germline V gene encodes CDR1 MNHEY and CDR2 SMNVEV (reference sequence). This CDR3 spans 14 amino acids. V lost 3 bases and J lost 5, with 12 bases in between.

The chain has TRBV27 and TRBJ2-5; 7 bases line up with TRBD2. CDR1 is MNHEY, CDR2 SMNVEV, per germline (reference sequence). V shed 7 bases, J shed 5 bases, and the junction held 13 bases outside the gene matches. The CDR3 is 15 amino acids. The CDR3 DNA reads TGTGCCAGCATGGGCGGGGGAACACAAGAGGAGACCCAGTACTTC. Its protein is CASMGGGTQEETQYF.

The J gene is TRBJ2-7, the V gene TRBV7-9; D is ambiguous. Trimming took 5 bases from V and 1 from J, leaving 9 bases between them. The germline V gene encodes CDR1 SEHNR and CDR2 FQNEAQ (reference sequence). The CDR3 contains 13 residues. CDR3 sequence (DNA): TGTGCCAGCAGCCCGGCCGCTTCCTACGAGCAGTACTTC. Translated, it gives CASSPAASYEQYF.

This clonotype was detected ten times or more. The J gene is TRBJ2-1, the V gene TRBV5-1, with a tentative D call TRBD2 (5 bases). The CDR3 is 15 amino acids. Trimming removed 5 bases at V and 5 bases at J, with 17 bases between. Germline CDR1 reads SGHRS; CDR2 reads YFSETQ. As DNA, the CDR3 is TGCGCCAGCAGATCCGGACTTACCGGGAACAATGAGCAGTTCTTC. Its translation is CASRSGLTGNNEQFF.

The chain recombines TRBV6-1 with TRBJ1-2; D might be TRBD1 (5 bases). The V gene's germline CDR1 is MNHNS and CDR2 SASEGT. Deletions cut 6 bases from V and 4 bases from J, with 21 bases between. This CDR3 is built from 16 residues. CDR3 amino acids: CASRTGIGSGGYGYTF. CDR3 coding DNA: TGTGCCAGCAGGACCGGCATAGGGTCTGGGGGCTATGGCTACACCTTC.

This clonotype was found once. V usage is TRBV5-1 and J usage is TRBJ1-6; 10 positions match TRBD1. Germline CDR1 and CDR2: SGHRS and YFSETQ. The CDR3 sequence is 15 residues long. The V segment lost 4 bases and the J segment 7 bases; nucleotides outside the gene matches: 5. CDR3 residues: CASSVSGQGNSPLHF. The CDR3 DNA reads as TGCGCCAGCAGCGTCTCGGGACAGGGGAATTCACCCCTCCACTTT. The full variable domain, its missing parts supplied by reference TRBV5-1 and TRBJ1-6, is KAGVTQTPRYLIKTRGQQVTLSCSPISGHRSVSWYQQTPGQGLQFLFEYFSETQRNKGNFPGRFSGRQFSNSRSEMNVSTLELGDSALYLCASSVSGQGNSPLHFGNGTRLTVT.

This clonotype was detected only a few times. J is TRBJ2-3 and V is TRBV5-1; 11 positions agree with TRBD1. CDR1 and CDR2 (germline): SGHRS, YFSETQ. The V and J ends lost 4 bases and 3 bases, in that order; junction bases with no gene match: 4. CDR3 length: 15 amino acids. CDR3 protein: CASSRDRGVTDTQYF. The CDR3, as DNA: TGCGCCAGCAGCCGGGACAGGGGGGTGACAGATACGCAGTATTTT.

This clonotype occurred once. The chain couples TRBV18 to TRBJ2-1; 14 bases map to TRBD2. CDR3 size: 15 residues. The ends lost 4 bases at V and 6 bases at J; junction bases unmatched: 2. Per the germline V gene, CDR1 is KGHSH and CDR2 is LQKENI. CDR3 amino acids: CASSHGLAGGNEQFF. The DNA for the CDR3 is TGTGCCAGCTCACATGGACTAGCGGGGGGCAATGAGCAGTTCTTC. The full variable domain, in which reference TRBV18 and TRBJ2-1 provide the parts outside the CDR3, is NAGVMQNPRHLVRRRGQEARLRCSPMKGHSHVYWYRQLPEEGLKFMVYLQKENIIDESGMPKERFSAEFPKEGPSILRIQQVVRGDSAAYFCASSHGLAGGNEQFFGPGTRLTVL.

This clonotype was picked up a small number of times. The chain links TRBV29-1 to TRBJ2-5, with D perhaps TRBD2 (6 bases). V shed 4 bases and J shed 10 bases, with 22 bases lying between them. The V gene's germline CDR1 is SQVTM and CDR2 ANQGSEA. The CDR3 totals 14 residues. CDR3 DNA sequence: TGCAGCGTTGCTGGGGCAGGGCTAGCGCGGGACCAGTACTTC. Encoded protein: CSVAGAGLARDQYF.

The V and J genes are TRBV3-1 and TRBJ1-1; no clear D gene. This CDR3 contains 15 residues. Germline loops: CDR1 LGHDT, CDR2 YNNKEL (reference sequence). V was clipped by 1 base and J by 8 bases, with 17 bases between them. The CDR3 loop reads CASSQGRPGLAEAFF. The CDR3 DNA follows: TGTGCCAGCAGCCAAGGCCGGCCGGGCCTAGCGGAAGCTTTCTTT. Complete variable domain (other parts from reference TRBV3-1 and TRBJ1-1): DTAVSQTPKYLVTQMGNDKSIKCEQNLGHDTMYWYKQDSKKFLKIMFSYNNKELIINETVPNRFSPKSPDKAHLNLHINSLELGDSAVYFCASSQGRPGLAEAFFGQGTRLTVV.